This entry lists 7 T cell receptor beta chains sequenced from one sample in a study of blood T cell repertoires in COVID-19. Libraries were prepared by immunoSEQ multiplex PCR; TCRdb keeps only in-frame clonotypes and omits some of them. The sample lists 300,000 to 450,000 clones, 85% occurring once. The sequenced sample consisted of peripheral blood. The receptors originated from a woman aged 18-29 years with acute or convalescent COVID-19.

This clone was counted a few times. Other DNA sequences in the sample encode the same CDR3. The V call is TRBV5-1, the J call TRBJ1-1; D is unresolved. Trimming pared 4 bases from V and 0 bases from J, leaving 10 bases between. This CDR3 contains 14 residues. CDR1 is SGHRS, CDR2 YFSETQ, per germline. CDR3 sequence: CASSRLAMNTEAFF. For the CDR3, the DNA is TGCGCCAGCAGCCGACTCGCAATGAACACTGAAGCTTTCTTT.

The V gene is TRBV28, the J gene TRBJ1-5; tentative D call: TRBD1 (5 bases). Trimming stripped 8 bases from V and 1 base from J, with 12 bases between. This CDR3 comprises 14 residues. Germline V gives CDR1 MDHEN, CDR2 SYDVKM. This CDR3 reads CASVRAGSNQPQHF. CDR3 DNA sequence: TGTGCCAGCGTCAGGGCAGGGAGCAATCAGCCCCAGCATTTT.

V gene TRBV4-2 combines with J gene TRBJ1-5, with 9 bases aligning to TRBD1. Looked up from germline, CDR1 is LGHNA and CDR2 is YNFKEQ. The CDR3 spans 13 residues. V shed 5 bases, J shed 7 bases, and the junction held 3 bases outside the gene matches. In DNA form, the CDR3 reads TGTGCCAGCAGCACGGACAGGGGACAGCCCCAGCATTTT. This encodes CASSTDRGQPQHF.

This clone was detected a few times. The CDR3 is CASRTDRAHLYEQYF. DNA for the CDR3: TGTGCAAGTCGCACCGACAGGGCCCACTTATACGAGCAGTACTTC. This chain joins TRBV12-2 and TRBJ2-7; the DNA was not used to check the table's D call, TRBD1. TRBV12-2 is tagged as a pseudogene. CDR3 length equals 15 residues.

V and J are TRBV5-1 and TRBJ1-1; D remains ambiguous. Germline loops: CDR1 SGHRS, CDR2 YFSETQ. The V and J ends lost 6 bases and 10 bases respectively, with 13 bases between them. The CDR3 totals 11 residues. The CDR3 DNA is TGCGCCAGCACCACCGGGGAGGGAGCTTTCTTT. This encodes CASTTGEGAFF.

This clone was detected only once. The genes are TRBV18 and TRBJ2-1; 10 nucleotides agree with TRBD2. The V gene end was trimmed by 4 bases and the J gene end by 6 bases; junction bases not matched to a gene: 6. The CDR3 has 15 amino acids. In germline, CDR1 is KGHSH, CDR2 LQKENI. The CDR3 DNA reads as TGTGCCAGCTCACTAGCGGGAGGATGGGGCAATGAGCAGTTCTTC. Translated: CASSLAGGWGNEQFF. Full variable domain (missing parts from reference TRBV18 and TRBJ2-1): NAGVMQNPRHLVRRRGQEARLRCSPMKGHSHVYWYRQLPEEGLKFMVYLQKENIIDESGMPKERFSAEFPKEGPSILRIQQVVRGDSAAYFCASSLAGGWGNEQFFGPGTRLTVL.

The rearrangement links TRBV29-1 to TRBJ2-2; TRBD1 matches at 7 bases. The CDR3 runs 14 residues. The junction had 8 bases not matched to a gene; V was cut back by 6 bases and J by 4 bases. Germline V gene lookup returns CDR1 SQVTM and CDR2 ANQGSEA. CDR3 nucleotides: TGCAGCGTCCTACAGGGGTCGGGCACCGGGGAGCTGTTTTTT. It yields the protein CSVLQGSGTGELFF.